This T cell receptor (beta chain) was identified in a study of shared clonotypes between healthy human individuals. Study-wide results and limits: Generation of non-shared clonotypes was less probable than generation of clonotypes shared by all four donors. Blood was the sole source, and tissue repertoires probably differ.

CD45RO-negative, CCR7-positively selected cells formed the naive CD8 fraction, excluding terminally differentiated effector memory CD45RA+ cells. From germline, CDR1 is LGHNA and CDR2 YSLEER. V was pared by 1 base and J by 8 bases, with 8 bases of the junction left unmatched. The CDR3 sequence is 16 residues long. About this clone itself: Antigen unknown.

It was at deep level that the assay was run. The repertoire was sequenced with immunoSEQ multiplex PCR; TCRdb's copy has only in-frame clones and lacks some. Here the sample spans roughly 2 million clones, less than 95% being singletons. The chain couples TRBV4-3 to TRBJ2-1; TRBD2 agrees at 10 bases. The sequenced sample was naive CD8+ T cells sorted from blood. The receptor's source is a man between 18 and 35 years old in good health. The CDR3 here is CASSQVWSSGRDEQFF. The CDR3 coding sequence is TGCGCCAGCAGCCAAGTGTGGTCTAGCGGGAGAGATGAGCAGTTCTTC.